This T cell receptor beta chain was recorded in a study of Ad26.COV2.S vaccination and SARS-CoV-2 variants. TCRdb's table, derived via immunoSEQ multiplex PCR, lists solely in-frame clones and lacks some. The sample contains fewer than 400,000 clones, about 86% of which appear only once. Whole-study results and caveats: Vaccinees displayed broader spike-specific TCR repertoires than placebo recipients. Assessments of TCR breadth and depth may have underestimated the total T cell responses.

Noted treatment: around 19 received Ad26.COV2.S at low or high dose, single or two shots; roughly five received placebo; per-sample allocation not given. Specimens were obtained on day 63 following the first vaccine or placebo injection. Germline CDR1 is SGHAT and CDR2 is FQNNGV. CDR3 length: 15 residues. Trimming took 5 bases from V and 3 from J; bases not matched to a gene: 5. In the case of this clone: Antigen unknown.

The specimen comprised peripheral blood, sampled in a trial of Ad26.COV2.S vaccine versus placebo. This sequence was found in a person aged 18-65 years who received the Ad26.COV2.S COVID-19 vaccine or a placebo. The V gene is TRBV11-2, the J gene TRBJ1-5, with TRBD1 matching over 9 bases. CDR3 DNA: TGTGCCAGCAGCGTAGGGACAGGGTTCAATCAGCCCCAGCATTTT. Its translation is CASSVGTGFNQPQHF.